This entry concerns a single T cell receptor beta chain. Its target is unknown. MiXCR, run by TCRdb on the reads, gives a single entry per CDR3 protein. Found here are roughly 62,000 distinct CDR3 sequences, roughly 60% of them singletons; the top ten hold 1.8%. This entry belongs to a study of type 1 regulatory T cells. Across the study: This in vitro CD4 product, T-allo10, is enriched for Tr1 cells and alloantigen-specific. Whole-study results and caveats: Compared with non-type 1 regulatory T cells, type 1 regulatory T cells showed a more restricted TCR repertoire.

The germline gives CDR1 SGHTA, CDR2 FQGTGA. This CDR3 has 13 amino acids. Germline trimming cut 5 bases from V and 7 bases from J; bases unmatched to any gene: 3. This chain uses TRBV7-3 with TRBJ2-4, with 9 positions matching TRBD1. This clonotype was sampled from a human donor in good health. The specimen was cultured non-Tr1 T cells, either the whole culture or a sorted T cell fraction (not recorded which). The CDR3 DNA reads TGTGCCAGCAGCACGGACAGGGGCAACATTCAGTACTTC. This encodes CASSTDRGNIQYF.